This T cell receptor beta chain was identified during a study of blood T cell repertoires in COVID-19. Germline V gene lookup returns CDR1 LGHDT and CDR2 YNNKEL (reference sequence). This CDR3 is built from 14 residues. V shed 4 bases and J shed 6 bases, with 12 bases lying between them. The data were produced by immunoSEQ multiplex PCR, yet TCRdb's version contains in-frame clones alone and is incomplete. The sample holds approximately 300,000 clones, roughly 89% seen once. The clonotype originates from a middle-aged man with acute or convalescent COVID-19. Material for sequencing was peripheral blood. V usage is TRBV3-1 (or the pseudogene TRBV3-2) and J usage is TRBJ1-4, with D tentatively TRBD1 (6 bases). The CDR3 sequence is CASSLQGTDEKLFF. DNA for the CDR3: TGTGCCAGCAGCCTACAGGGAACCGATGAAAAACTGTTTTTT.